These 14 T cell receptor beta chains share one sample of origin, sequenced in a study of tumor-infiltrating lymphocytes in primary liver carcinoma. The tissue used was unsorted bulk material of 20-30 mg. RNA and DNA were co-extracted from it with the AllPrep DNA/RNA mini kit. A primer matching the constant region was used to make TCR beta cDNA from 500 to 650 ng of total RNA. Modified slightly, ARM-PCR produced TCR beta libraries over three nested multiplex PCR rounds. The study ran its first two PCR rounds for around 10 cycles each, using TRBV1-TRBV30 forward primers and a C-beta reverse primer. One entry per CDR3 protein, called by TCRdb with MiXCR from the multiplex PCR reads. The table lists 25,000 or so distinct CDR3 sequences, 60% to 80% of them singletons. The sample comprised liver tumor tissue from sampling region 5. Subset: tumor region T5, tumor centre. The origin of the receptors is a woman aged 25 to 45 with primary liver carcinoma and hepatitis B virus infection.

The chain uses TRBV11-2 and TRBJ2-7, with 7 bases fitting TRBD2. Losses at the gene ends were 5 bases for V and 11 bases for J; bases not matched to a gene: 12. The CDR3 contains 13 residues. Germline CDR1 SGHAT, CDR2 FQNNGV. The CDR3 coding sequence is TGTGCCAGCAGCCTGCCGGGACTACACTACGAGTACTTC. Residues: CASSLPGLHYEYF.

The rearrangement links TRBV7-9 to TRBJ1-1; D gene unclear. The CDR3 has 11 residues. Germline CDR1 SEHNR, CDR2 FQNEAQ (reference sequence). The CDR3 loop reads CLSSFGLQAFF. The DNA for the CDR3 is TGTCTCAGCAGCTTCGGTCTTCAGGCTTTCTTT.

In regard to this clonotype: An end of the junction does not agree with germline; a read error may underlie this. The V and J genes are TRBV11-3 and TRBJ1-1, with D unresolved. This CDR3 has 16 residues. Per germline, CDR1 SGHNT and CDR2 YENEEA. CDR3 sequence reads: CASSLVGEYRNSEAFF. The CDR3 DNA is TGTGCCAGCAGCTTAGTCGGGGAATACCGGAACAGTGAAGCTTTCTTT.

As concerns this clonotype: A junction boundary mismatches the germline segment, possibly from a read error. The rearrangement joins TRBV11-2 to TRBJ2-7, with a weak D call TRBD2 (6 bases). Germline CDR1 and CDR2: SGHAT and FQNNGV. The CDR3 extends over 13 amino acids. CDR3 DNA: TGTGACAGCAGCCCTCCGGGGAGGTACGAACAGCACTTC. Encoded protein: CDSSPPGRYEQHF.

Notes on this clonotype: The junction and the germline gene differ at one end; a read error may be behind it. CDR3 amino acids: CASSFTFEEKLLF. The DNA for the CDR3 is TGTGCCAGCAGCTTTACTTTCGAAGAAAAACTGCTTTTT. This chain links TRBV11-3 with TRBJ1-4; D remains ambiguous. The CDR3 is 13 amino acids. Germline V CDR1 and CDR2: SGHNT, YENEEA. Full variable domain (outside the CDR3, taken from reference TRBV11-3 and TRBJ1-4): EAGVVQSPRYKIIEKKQPVAFWCNPISGHNTLYWYLQNLGQGPELLIRYENEEAVDDSQLPKDRFSAERLKGVDSTLKIQPAELGDSAVYLCASSFTFEEKLLFGSGTQLSVL.

Remarks on this clonotype: Its ends do not fully match the called genes, so a read error is possible. V gene TRBV6-1 combines with J gene TRBJ2-3; weak D call: TRBD1 (6 bases). Germline CDR1 reads MNHNS; CDR2 reads SASEGT. The CDR3 covers 13 residues. In DNA, the CDR3 is TGTGTCAGCAGTAAGGGGGTAGTGGATACACAGTATTTT. This translates into CVSSKGVVDTQYF.

Remarks on this clonotype: As the CDR3 is not closed by the conserved phenylalanine or tryptophan, this likely results from a read error. CDR3 coding DNA: TGCAGCGCCACACGGGCTAGCGGGAGTAGATCAGATACGCAGTATTTG. As protein: CSATRASGSRSDTQYL. The rearrangement uses TRBV29-1 and TRBJ2-3; 10 bases map to TRBD2. The CDR3 is made up of 16 amino acids. CDR1 and CDR2 from the germline V gene are SQVTM and ANQGSEA. V was pared by 7 bases and J by 4 bases, with 14 bases of the junction left unmatched.

As to this clonotype: At one end, the junction sequence differs from germline, possibly due to a read error. The J gene is TRBJ2-2, the V gene TRBV11-1, with D possibly being TRBD2 (6 bases). The CDR3 extends over 16 amino acids. The V gene's germline CDR1 is SGHAT and CDR2 FQDESV (reference sequence). The CDR3 region is CASSMVMTGVSGELFF. The DNA of the CDR3 is TGTGCCAGCAGCATGGTTATGACGGGAGTGTCCGGGGAGCTGTTCTTT.

The sample holds a few counts of this clonotype. The chain carries TRBV29-1 and TRBJ1-1, with D perhaps TRBD1 (6 bases). Germline V gene data show CDR1 as SQVTM and CDR2 as ANQGSEA. This CDR3 is 12 amino acids long. V was trimmed by 8 bases and J by 4 bases, leaving 14 bases between them. In DNA form, the CDR3 reads TGCAGCTTCGGGACATGGAGCACTGAAGCTTTCTTT. Protein: CSFGTWSTEAFF.

The chain joins TRBV4-3 to TRBJ2-7; D might be TRBD2 (6 bases). This CDR3 has 18 amino acids. The V gene's germline CDR1 is LGHNA and CDR2 YSLEER. V was clipped by 1 base and J by 3 bases, with 22 bases between them. The CDR3 DNA follows: TGCGCCAGCAGCCAAGCTGTTATGGGGGGTCACATTGGCTACGAGCAGTACTTC. This gives the protein CASSQAVMGGHIGYEQYF.

Comments on this clonotype: Here the CDR3 omits its conserved ending phenylalanine or tryptophan, so a read error is the likely source. J is TRBJ2-1 and V is TRBV28; tentative D call: TRBD2 (6 bases). V dropped 10 bases and J dropped 7 bases, with 23 bases sitting between them. Germline-derived CDR1 and CDR2 are MDHEN and SYDVKM. This CDR3 is built from 15 residues. For the CDR3, the DNA is TGTGCCACCATCGTTAGCCAGGGAGGTTTAAATGAGCAGTTCCTC. It is translated as CATIVSQGGLNEQFL.

This clonotype was seen just once. At one of its ends the junction is not consistent with the germline gene, which may arise from a read error. The rearrangement links TRBV4-3 to TRBJ1-2; tentative D call: TRBD1 (5 bases). This CDR3 is 20 amino acids long. Germline CDR1 reads LGHNA; CDR2 reads YSLEER. CDR3 region: CASSQGEGRGRTATNYGHIF. Here the CDR3 DNA reads TGCGCCAGCAGCCAAGGCGAAGGAAGGGGCAGGACCGCTACTAACTATGGTCACATCTTC.

Remarks on this clonotype: A much larger clone differs from this one at a single base, so this may be a read error. V is TRBV20-1 and J is TRBJ2-2; D gene uncertain. This CDR3 region has 14 residues. Germline V gives CDR1 DFQATT, CDR2 SNEGSKA (reference sequence). The V and J ends lost 0 bases and 5 bases respectively, with 10 bases between them. In nucleotides, the CDR3 is TGCAGTGCTAGAGAAGAAGGACGGACCGGGGAGCTGTTTTTT. This encodes CSAREEGRTGELFF.

There are a few counts of this clonotype. This is likely a read error, given that the CDR3 carries no conserved phenylalanine or tryptophan at its end. This chain joins TRBV12-3 or TRBV12-4 and TRBJ2-7, with D possibly TRBD2 on 5 matching bases. Between the trimmed V and J ends, which lost 7 bases and 3 bases, there was a span of 10 bases. The CDR3 totals 12 residues. The DNA for the CDR3 is TGTGCCAGCAACCATACTAGCTACGAGCAGTACCTC. It is translated as CASNHTSYEQYL.